Following are 5 T cell receptor beta chains from one sample sequenced in a study of T cell repertoires in cytomegalovirus infection. TCRdb re-derived calls from the reads in MiXCR, one entry per CDR3 protein. The profile shows around 300,000 distinct CDR3 sequences, 22% of them singletons. These receptors lack a known antigen. Sample: cultured PBMCs, taken from culture after CMV antigen stimulation. The receptors derive from a human donor in good health (CMV status not recorded). Some clones in this sample may be carry-over from other donors' samples.

The rearrangement uses TRBV5-6 and TRBJ2-1, with D possibly TRBD1 on 5 matching bases. Germline V gives CDR1 SGHDT, CDR2 YYEEEE. Trimming removed 1 base at V and 5 bases at J, with 13 bases between. The CDR3 covers 15 residues. The CDR3 DNA is TGTGCCAGCAGCTTGACAGGTGAACCTGACAATGAGCAGTTCTTC. Its protein product is CASSLTGEPDNEQFF. Looking up the rest from reference TRBV5-6 and TRBJ2-1 gives the full variable domain: DAGVTQSPTHLIKTRGQQVTLRCSPKSGHDTVSWYQQALGQGPQFIFQYYEEEERQRGNFPDRFSGHQFPNYSSELNVNALLLGDSALYLCASSLTGEPDNEQFFGPGTRLTVL.

The table lists this clonotype with many counts. V usage is TRBV6-1 and J usage is TRBJ2-2; the match to TRBD2 covers 7 bases. V dropped 2 bases and J dropped 7; count of bases not matched to a gene: 10. The CDR3 is made up of 16 amino acids. The germline CDR1 and CDR2 sequences are MNHNS and SASEGT. DNA for the CDR3: TGTGCCAGCAGTGAAAGTGCGGGAGTGTTGGTCGGGGAGCTGTTTTTT. It translates to CASSESAGVLVGELFF.

This clonotype was detected only a few times. This chain uses TRBV20-1 with TRBJ2-5, with a weak D call TRBD2 (5 bases). V lost 0 bases and J lost 10, with 18 bases in between. CDR3 length equals 14 residues. The germline V gene has CDR1 DFQATT and CDR2 SNEGSKA (reference sequence). DNA for the CDR3: TGCAGTGCTAGAGATCCCCTACGGGATTGGGTCCAGTACTTC. It specifies CSARDPLRDWVQYF.

This clonotype has a count of ten or more. The rearrangement uses TRBV7-2 and TRBJ2-5, with TRBD1 as a possible D gene (6 bases). Trimming removed 6 bases at V and 0 bases at J, with 11 bases between. Germline assignment: CDR1 SGHTA and CDR2 FQGNSA. This CDR3 spans 14 amino acids. The DNA for the CDR3 is TGTGCCAGCAGTCGACGGGACAACCAAGAGACCCAGTACTTC. This encodes CASSRRDNQETQYF. Supplemented by reference TRBV7-2 and TRBJ2-5, the full variable domain reads GAGVSQSPSNKVTEKGKDVELRCDPISGHTALYWYRQSLGQGLEFLIYFQGNSAPDKSGLPSDRFSAERTGGSVSTLTIQRTQQEDSAVYLCASSRRDNQETQYFGPGTRLLVL.

The CDR3 sequence: CSVGLLGSYNEQFF. CDR3 nucleotides: TGCAGCGTTGGGCTCTTAGGGTCCTACAATGAGCAGTTCTTC. The V and J genes are TRBV29-1 and TRBJ2-1; D uncertain. Germline CDR1 is SQVTM and CDR2 is ANQGSEA. This CDR3 contains 14 residues. The V end lost 4 bases, the J end lost 1 base, and 11 bases lay between the germline ends.